These 8 T cell receptor gamma chains originate from one sample sequenced in a study of gamma-delta chains in newborns, infants, children. TCRdb re-called the reads using CATT. In all, the sample yields 15 to 20 gamma-chain clones. Sequenced here: blood, sampled at baseline. Receptors were obtained from a child who was a newborn, infant or young child, either healthy, febrile or measles-vaccinated (not recorded which). This table probably holds off-target reads from a library built for another chain.

The J segment was not called; the V segment is TRGV9. Germline V gives CDR1 GITISATS, CDR2 ISYDGTV (reference sequence). CDR3 length equals 14 residues. CDR3 bases: TGTGCCTTTGCTAATCCCGCTTTGACAGCACAACTCTTCTTT. Translating gives CAFANPALTAQLFF.

The V gene was identified as TRGV9, while no J gene was called. The CDR3 consists of 16 residues. Germline CDR1 is GITISATS and CDR2 is ISYDGTV (reference sequence). The CDR3 loop reads CACDTVGGFGTAQLFF. CDR3 nucleotides: TGTGCCTGTGACACCGTTGGGGGATTTGGGACAGCACAACTCTTCTTT.

The rearrangement uses TRGV4 and TRGJ1 or TRGJ2. The CDR3 contains 13 residues. Germline V gene data show CDR1 as EGSTGY and CDR2 as YDSYTSSV. After removal of 3 bases from V and 3 bases from J, the junction contained 5 bases not matched to a gene. CDR3 sequence reads: CATWDRPYYKKLF. The CDR3 nucleotides are TGTGCCACCTGGGATCGACCTTATTATAAGAAACTCTTT.

No J gene call was made, and the V gene is TRGV9. Looked up from germline, CDR1 is GITISATS and CDR2 is ISYDGTV (reference sequence). The CDR3 has 14 amino acids. The CDR3 coding sequence is TGTGCCTGTGACACCTGGGGGATAACAGCACAACTCTTCTTT. It specifies CACDTWGITAQLFF.

Called V gene: TRGV9; the J gene was not called. Germline CDR1 is GITISATS and CDR2 is ISYDGTV (reference sequence). This CDR3 contains 16 residues. The CDR3 DNA sequence: TGTGCCTGTGACACCGTGGGGGATACTTTGACAGCACAACTCTTCTTT. Protein product: CACDTVGDTLTAQLFF.

The V gene call is TRGV9, and the J gene call is absent. Germline V gene sequence: CDR1 GITISATS, CDR2 ISYDGTV (reference sequence). The CDR3 is made up of 16 amino acids. CDR3 loop: CACDFVLGGLTAQLFF. CDR3 DNA: TGTGCCTGTGACTTCGTACTGGGGGGTCTGACAGCACAACTCTTCTTT.

The V gene call is TRGV9, and the J gene call is absent. CDR1 is GITISATS and CDR2 is ISYDGTV in the germline V gene (reference sequence). CDR3 length: 14 residues. The CDR3 loop reads CACDTWGSTAQLFF. CDR3 DNA: TGTGCCTGTGACACCTGGGGATCGACAGCACAACTCTTCTTT.

As to this clone: Its ends do not fully match the called genes, so a read error is possible. This chain uses TRGV9 with TRGJP. Germline CDR1 and CDR2: GITISATS and ISYDGTV (reference sequence). The CDR3 has 16 amino acids. The CDR3: CALWEVGEWGKKSKVF. The CDR3 nucleotides read TGTGCCTTGTGGGAGGTCGGAGAGTGGGGCAAAAAAAGCAAGGTATTT.